The present entry profiles one TCR beta chain with its context. Its antigen is not yet known. Within one base of it there is no much larger clone, and no base qualities were kept. This record comes from a study of OX40 agonist ivuxolimab in advanced cancers. Some background on the complete study: Ivuxolimab was a fully human IgG2 agonistic monoclonal antibody targeting the costimulatory receptor OX40 (CD134). Patients were allowed to have had prior anti-PD-1, anti-PD-L1 or anti-CTLA-4 therapy, and roughly two fifths of the dose-escalation patients had been treated with checkpoint inhibitors. Partial responses were achieved by three dose-escalation patients, of whom one had hepatocellular carcinoma and two had cutaneous melanoma. The paper reports the monotherapy dose-escalation portion (N of about 56 patients) of the phase I ivuxolimab trial. Among the 52 dose-escalation patients, 19 had hepatocellular carcinoma, roughly 15 melanoma, 9 renal cell carcinoma and 9 head and neck cancer. The point of sequencing TCRbeta in the periphery was to test whether ivuxolimab changed TCR sequence diversity and drove clonal T-cell expansion. Intravenous ivuxolimab was administered to patients every 2 weeks at six dose levels: 0.01, 0.1, 0.3, 1.5, 3 and 10 mg/kg. The dose-escalation cohort was roughly 83% male with a mean age of about 65 years, ranging from roughly 20 to 80. Results the study describes overall, beyond this receptor: Low levels of normalized T-cell clonal expansion were also seen in some nonresponding patients. On average, CD8+ T cells showed more expanded clones than CD4+ T cells after ivuxolimab. In the 0.1-3.0 mg/kg groups, partial responders had among the lowest normalized peripheral clonal expansion, particularly in CD8+ T cells. At doses of 0.1 to 3.0 mg/kg, clonal expansion of both CD4+ and CD8+ blood T cells was observed from baseline to week 6. The antigen specificity of the peripheral T cells that underwent clonal expansion was not determined.

Genomic DNA was isolated from the sorted cells so that the TCRbeta CDR3 region could be sequenced. The immunoSEQ Assay was used for sequencing of TCRbeta CDR3 regions. Held by TCRdb, this immuneACCESS table contains in-frame sequences only and omits some clones. Under half of the omission traces to an unresolved V gene where checked; the cause of the rest is unknown. Within this sample are approximately 31,000 clones, with roughly 90% of them counted one time only. The ten largest clones add up to about 28% of the sample. The CDR3 runs 15 residues from the cysteine to the phenylalanine. Of all the DNA, just the CDR3 is kept, 45 bases in frame from base 1. From the germline V gene (reference sequence), CDR1 is LNHNV and CDR2 is YYDKDF. Trimming leaves V shorter by 4 bases and J shorter by 5 bases, with the junction holding 6 bases beyond the gene matches. Patients with a history of autoimmune disease or receiving systemic immunosuppression were excluded from the trial. Peripheral blood for TCR sequencing was collected from all dose cohorts at baseline, on cycle 4 day 1, and on cycle 7 day 1. Samples came from an open-label, multicenter, first-in-human phase I dose-escalation trial of ivuxolimab. Adults with locally advanced or metastatic head and neck squamous cell, hepatocellular, melanoma or renal cell carcinoma were enrolled in the trial. Before TCR sequencing, CD4+ T cells and CD8+ T cells were sorted from peripheral blood as separate populations.

This clonotype was sampled from an adult with an advanced solid tumor such as melanoma, head and neck, liver or kidney cancer. Sequenced here: CD4+ or CD8+ T cells sorted from blood, sampled in a trial of the OX40 agonist ivuxolimab. The chain is made from TRBV15 and TRBJ2-2; 8 central bases correspond to TRBD1. CDR3 sequence: CATSIDRGRTGELFF. Read as DNA, the sequence is TGTGCCACCAGCATAGACAGGGGAAGGACCGGGGAGCTGTTTTTT.